Listed below are T cell receptor beta chains from one sample, sequenced in a study of early T cells in non-severe SARS-CoV-2 infection. Via MiXCR, TCRdb re-called the 5' RACE reads, giving one row per CDR3 protein. The table has about 66,000 distinct CDR3 sequences, roughly a sixth seen once. The source was whole blood, collected at baseline. Receptors originate from an adult who was a healthcare worker with PCR-confirmed SARS-CoV-2 infection or an uninfected control (not recorded which). Both conserved end residues are part of each CDR3. D genes are given only for firm matches. Part of the rows lack a size; the others show once, few, many or a class for expanded clones.

j_call v_call d_call clone_size cdr3_nt cdr3_aa
TRBJ2-7 TRBV7-8 . few TGTGCCAGCAGCTTAGATCCTGGCGAGCAGTACTTC CASSLDPGEQYF
TRBJ1-2 TRBV12-3/TRBV12-4 . . TGTGCCAGCAGGAGGGACATCTATGGCTACACCTTC CASRRDIYGYTF
TRBJ1-6 TRBV4-1 . . TGCGCCAGCAGCCAAGATTCAGGGAGCTCCTATAATTCACCCCTCCACTTT CASSQDSGSSYNSPLHF
TRBJ1-1 TRBV12-3/TRBV12-4 . . TGTGCCAGCAGTCCACCGGGACTCCCGAATCGGGCTTTCTTT CASSPPGLPNRAFF
TRBJ2-1 TRBV19 . few TGTGCCAGTAGTATCACGGTCCGGAGCTCCTACAATGAGCAGTTCTTC CASSITVRSSYNEQFF
TRBJ1-5 TRBV18 TRBD1 few TGTGCCAGCTCACCCGAGGGGGCTCAGCCCCAGCATTTT CASSPEGAQPQHF
TRBJ2-7 TRBV6-5 TRBD1 many TGTGCCAGCAGCACCCGCGGGACAGGGGCGGTGGGCGAGCAGTACTTC CASSTRGTGAVGEQYF
TRBJ2-3 TRBV12-3/TRBV12-4 . few TGTGCCAGCAGTTTAGCGCTAGGGGGGTCAGCAGATACGCAGTATTTT CASSLALGGSADTQYF
TRBJ1-1 TRBV29-1 . . TGCAGCGTTGAAGGAGGGAACACTGAAGCTTTCTTT CSVEGGNTEAFF
TRBJ2-5 TRBV12-3/TRBV12-4 TRBD2 many TGTGCCAGCAGTCACCGGGGACAGAGAGAGGAATTTAGCGGGAGAGGAGAGACCCAGTACTTC CASSHRGQREEFSGRGETQYF
TRBJ2-7 TRBV7-9 . . TGTGCCAGCAGCTTACTACAGGGTTCCTACGAGCAGTACTTC CASSLLQGSYEQYF
TRBJ2-5 TRBV25-1 TRBD2 . TGTGCCAGCAGACCCCGAAGCGGGGCGGAGACCCAGTACTTC CASRPRSGAETQYF
TRBJ2-5 TRBV20-1 . many TGCAGTGCCGGGGGGCACCAAGAGACCCAGTACTTC CSAGGHQETQYF
TRBJ2-7 TRBV20-1 . . TGCAGTGCTAAACTAGTTTCCCACGAGCAGTACTTC CSAKLVSHEQYF
TRBJ1-1 TRBV12-3/TRBV12-4 . . TGTGCCAGCCAACTCAAGAACACTGAAGCTTTCTTT CASQLKNTEAFF
TRBJ2-2 TRBV7-9 . . TGTGCCAGCAGCTTAGGCTTGTCCGAGCTGTTTTTT CASSLGLSELFF
TRBJ2-3 TRBV29-1 TRBD2 many TGCAGCCATTGGGTAGCGGGAGAGGGAGATACGCAGTATTTT CSHWVAGEGDTQYF
TRBJ1-1 TRBV27 TRBD1 . TGTGCCAGCTACAAACCCAGGAGACAGGGGGCTGAAGCTTTCTTT CASYKPRRQGAEAFF
TRBJ2-1 TRBV7-8 . . TGTGCCAGCAGCATACACCAAAGCGGGTTTAGCTCCTACAATGAGCAGTTCTTC CASSIHQSGFSSYNEQFF
TRBJ2-7 TRBV12-3/TRBV12-4 TRBD1 . TGTGCCAGCAGCTTGGCCGGGACAGGGTTTTTCGAGCAGTACTTC CASSLAGTGFFEQYF
TRBJ1-1 TRBV27 . few TGTGCCAGCAGTTCCTCAAGGGACACTGAAGCTTTCTTT CASSSSRDTEAFF
TRBJ2-5 TRBV7-9 . few TGTGCCAGCAGCTCGGAAGTCGGCCCAGAGACCCAGTACTTC CASSSEVGPETQYF
TRBJ1-3 TRBV13 . few TGTGCCAGCAGCTTAGGCGTACGGGTTGGAAACACCATATATTTT CASSLGVRVGNTIYF
TRBJ1-3 TRBV7-2 . many TGTGCCAGCAGCTTAGCTTCCGCCCTCAACACCATATATTTT CASSLASALNTIYF